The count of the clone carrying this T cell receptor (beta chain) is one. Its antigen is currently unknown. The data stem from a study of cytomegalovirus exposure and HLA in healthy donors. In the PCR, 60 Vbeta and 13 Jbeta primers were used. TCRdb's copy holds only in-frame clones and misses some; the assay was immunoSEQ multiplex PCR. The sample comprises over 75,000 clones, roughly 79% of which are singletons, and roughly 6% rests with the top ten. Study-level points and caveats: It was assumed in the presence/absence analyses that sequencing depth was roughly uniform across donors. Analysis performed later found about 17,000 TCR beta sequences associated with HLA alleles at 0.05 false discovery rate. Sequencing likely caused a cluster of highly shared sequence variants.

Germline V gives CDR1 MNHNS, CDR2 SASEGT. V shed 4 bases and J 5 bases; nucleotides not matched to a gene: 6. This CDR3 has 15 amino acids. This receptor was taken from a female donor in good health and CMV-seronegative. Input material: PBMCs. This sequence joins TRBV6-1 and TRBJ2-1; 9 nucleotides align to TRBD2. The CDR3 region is CASSAKAGGHNEQFF. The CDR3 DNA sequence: TGTGCCAGCAGTGCAAAGGCGGGAGGGCACAATGAGCAGTTCTTC.